The rows below give T cell receptor beta chains drawn from one sample of a study of T cells expressing NK-cell markers. From the 5' RACE reads, TCRdb lists one entry per CDR3 protein and no DNA. The repertoire table contains over 200,000 distinct CDR3 sequences. Specimen: blood T cells: a sorted CD56 or NKG2C T cell subset, CD4+ or CD8+ T cells, or bulk PBMC T cells (not recorded which). The source of these receptors is a man aged 18 to 30 in good health. Both conserved end residues are part of each CDR3.

j_gene,v_gene,CDR3aa
TRBJ1-3,TRBV12-3/TRBV12-4,CASSPGTGPTIYF
TRBJ1-2,TRBV11-3,CASSLDFGPGYTF
TRBJ2-3,TRBV12-3/TRBV12-4,CASSGQPAITDTQYF
TRBJ2-1,TRBV29-1,CSVGNRVNEQFF
TRBJ2-1,TRBV12-3/TRBV12-4,CASTLILAGGPNEQFF
TRBJ2-1,TRBV5-1,CASSEHNEQFF
TRBJ2-1,TRBV14,CASSQSHDNEQFF
TRBJ2-6,TRBV29-1,CSVGSRGSGANVLTF
TRBJ1-3,TRBV4-1,CASSQDSGSGNTIYF
TRBJ1-6,TRBV14,CASSQGIPLGTGGSPLHF
TRBJ1-1,TRBV4-2,CASSEGQGSTEAFF
TRBJ2-2,TRBV4-2,CASKSTGTGNTGELFF
TRBJ2-3,TRBV5-6,CASKPWAGTDTQYF
TRBJ2-6,TRBV29-1,CSVPGQGTLISGANVLTF
TRBJ2-6,TRBV2,CASIEGAISGANVLTF
TRBJ2-3,TRBV5-1,CASSSGGTGTDTQYF
TRBJ2-5,TRBV24-1,CATSDSRETQYF
TRBJ2-2,TRBV18,CASSPYWDSANTGELFF
TRBJ2-5,TRBV10-2,CASRASGSGQETQYF
TRBJ1-6,TRBV19,CARRFQGRCRSYNSPLHF
TRBJ1-2,TRBV12-3/TRBV12-4,CASSQTPGGYTF
TRBJ1-4,TRBV12-3/TRBV12-4,CASSLAGKLLFF
TRBJ1-1,TRBV5-6,CASNGRDTEAFF
TRBJ1-1,TRBV27,CASSASTPNTEAFF
TRBJ1-1,TRBV5-1,CASSLPQGARTEAFF
TRBJ2-6,TRBV29-1,CSVGTGSSGANVLTF
TRBJ2-7,TRBV28,CASSVRQGLLSYEQYF
TRBJ2-1,TRBV6-1,CASSEARTAGEQFF
TRBJ2-5,TRBV7-2,CASSSGTSQSGTQYF
TRBJ2-7,TRBV5-1,CASSPLGEFDEQYF
TRBJ2-1,TRBV23-1,CASSQIRDIPTYNEQFF
TRBJ2-1,TRBV7-2,CASSSRGTLVFF
TRBJ2-2,TRBV12-5,CASGFSTGELFF
TRBJ2-3,TRBV20-1,CSARPGGSTDTQYF
TRBJ2-1,TRBV20-1,CSARGGTRDYNEQFF
TRBJ2-6,TRBV12-3/TRBV12-4,CASSSLPGHLDGANVLTF
TRBJ2-3,TRBV20-1,CSARVLAGTDTQYF
TRBJ1-4,TRBV20-1,CSAIQGIGEKLFF
TRBJ1-2,TRBV20-1,CSAQDRRRNYGYTF
TRBJ2-4,TRBV7-9,CASSPSGVKNIQYF